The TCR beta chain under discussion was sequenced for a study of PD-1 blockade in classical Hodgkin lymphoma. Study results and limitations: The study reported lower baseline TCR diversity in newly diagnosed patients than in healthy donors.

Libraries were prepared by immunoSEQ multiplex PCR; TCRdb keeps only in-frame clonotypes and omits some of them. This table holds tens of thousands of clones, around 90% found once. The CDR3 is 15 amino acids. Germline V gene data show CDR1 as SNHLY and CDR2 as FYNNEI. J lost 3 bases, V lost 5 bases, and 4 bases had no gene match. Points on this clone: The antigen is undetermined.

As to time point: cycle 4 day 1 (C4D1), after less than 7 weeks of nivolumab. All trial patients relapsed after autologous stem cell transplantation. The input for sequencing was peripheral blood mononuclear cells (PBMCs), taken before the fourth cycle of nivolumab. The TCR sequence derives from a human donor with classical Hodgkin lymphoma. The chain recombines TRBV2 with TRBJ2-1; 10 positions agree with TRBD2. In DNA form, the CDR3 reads TGTGCCAGCAGTCCCACTAGCGGGGACTACAATGAGCAGTTCTTC. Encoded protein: CASSPTSGDYNEQFF.